The clone carrying this T cell receptor beta chain was found a few times. Its antigen is unidentified. The CDR3 regions of TCR beta were amplified from RNA transcripts. With the HTBI primer set, the TCR CDR3 went through a first round of RT-PCR. In TCRdb, the multiplex PCR reads were re-called with MiXCR into one record per CDR3 protein. The sample lists some 92,000 distinct CDR3 sequences, 35% to 45% occurring once. This record comes from a study of T cells in Graves' hyperthyroidism and ophthalmopathy. Study results and caveats: Blood samples included most of the expanded thyroid clonotypes exceeding 0.001.

For the diagnoses, clinical symptoms, serum thyroxine and TRAb, thyroid ultrasound and orbital computed tomography were used. The source of this sequence is a woman aged 30 to 39 with Graves' hyperthyroidism. The sample comprised peripheral blood or thyroid tissue (not recorded which).

CDR3: CSARVPRRSSYNEQFF. The CDR3 coding sequence is TGCAGTGCTAGAGTTCCCCGAAGAAGCTCCTACAATGAGCAGTTCTTC. The chain employs TRBV20-1 and TRBJ2-1; unclear D gene. CDR1 is DFQATT and CDR2 is SNEGSKA in the germline V gene (reference sequence). Trimming took 1 base from V and 0 from J, leaving 13 bases between them. The CDR3 runs to 16 residues.